Included here is one TCR beta chain sequence, with context. The CDR3 totals 15 residues. Trimming removed 0 bases from V and 0 bases from J, with 6 bases in between. Germline CDR1 is ENHRY and CDR2 is SYGVKD. Enrollment of patients from Seattle took place during active infection, with longitudinal follow-up. The sample is drawn from a study of blood T cell repertoires in COVID-19. At the level of the study: COVID-19 samples from acute and convalescent phases originated in the United States, Italy and Spain. T cells, B-cell-depleted T cells, or PBMCs provided the cDNA or gDNA that served as material.

Profiling relied on immunoSEQ multiplex PCR, and the TCRdb table lists in-frame clones only, not all of them. The sample includes approximately 61,000 clones, about 80% of them seen just once. The sequence derives from a man in his fifties or sixties with COVID-19, enrolled during active disease. This rearrangement joins TRBV10-3 to TRBJ2-1; no reliable D call. Material: peripheral blood. In DNA form, the CDR3 reads TGTGCCATCAGTGAGTCAGCGAGCTCCTACAATGAGCAGTTCTTC. It encodes CAISESASSYNEQFF.